This entry lists 21 T cell receptor beta chains sequenced from one sample in a study of T-cell memory formation after mild COVID-19. From the 5' RACE reads, TCRdb called clonotypes with MiXCR, one entry per CDR3 protein. The data contain roughly 410,000 distinct CDR3 sequences, roughly a quarter of them singletons. Material: PBMCs or a T cell subset sorted from them (not recorded which). The receptor source for this set is an adult woman who had mild COVID-19 (a few samples of this study predate the infection). Cell type and time point are not known.

This clonotype was seen a few times. This chain uses TRBV14 with TRBJ2-7, with 15 nucleotides matching TRBD2. Germline loops: CDR1 SGHDN, CDR2 FVKESK. The CDR3 is 15 amino acids. Trimming took 3 bases from V and 5 from J; bases not matched to a gene: 2. CDR3: CASSQGTSGRNEQYF. The DNA for the CDR3 is TGTGCCAGCAGCCAGGGGACTAGCGGGAGGAACGAGCAGTACTTC.

This clonotype was detected only a few times. V gene TRBV7-9 combines with J gene TRBJ1-4, with D uncertain. Germline CDR1 is SEHNR and CDR2 is FQNEAQ (reference sequence). Trimming took 5 bases from V and 8 from J, leaving 12 bases between them. This CDR3 region has 13 residues. The CDR3 DNA is TGTGCCAGCAGCCGAGGAGTTGGAGAAAAACTGTTTTTT. It codes for CASSRGVGEKLFF.

The chain is built from TRBV12-3 or TRBV12-4 and TRBJ2-3, with D possibly matching TRBD2 (6 bases). Trimming removed 7 bases from V and 3 bases from J, with 11 bases in between. The CDR3 contains 13 residues. The CDR3 nucleotides read TGTGCCAGCAACCGGGGGATGACAGATACGCAGTATTTT. It is translated as CASNRGMTDTQYF.

This clonotype was seen at least ten times. V is TRBV5-1 and J is TRBJ2-7; D may be TRBD1 (5 bases). The CDR3 covers 13 residues. CDR1 SGHRS and CDR2 YFSETQ come from the germline V gene. The V gene lost 3 bases and the J gene lost 6 bases, with 13 bases spanning the gap. CDR3 protein: CASSSQTGGEQYF. DNA for the CDR3: TGCGCCAGCAGCTCCCAAACAGGCGGCGAGCAGTACTTC. Looking up the rest from reference TRBV5-1 and TRBJ2-7 gives the full variable domain: KAGVTQTPRYLIKTRGQQVTLSCSPISGHRSVSWYQQTPGQGLQFLFEYFSETQRNKGNFPGRFSGRQFSNSRSEMNVSTLELGDSALYLCASSSQTGGEQYFGPGTRLTVT.

CDR3 in DNA: TGTGCCACCTATTGGGGAGTGGGGACTGAAGCTTTCTTT. This codes for CATYWGVGTEAFF. The chain joins TRBV6-5 to TRBJ1-1; no definite D call. Germline-derived CDR1 and CDR2 are MNHEY and SVGAGI. This CDR3 has 13 amino acids. V was cut by 10 bases and J by 5 bases, with 17 bases left in between.

This clonotype was counted only a few times. The chain links TRBV5-1 to TRBJ1-1; the D is unclear. There are 14 residues in the CDR3. V shed 0 bases and J shed 1 base, with 7 bases lying between them. Germline V CDR1 and CDR2: SGHRS, YFSETQ. In DNA form, the CDR3 reads TGCGCCAGCAGCTTGGACAGTTCGAACACTGAAGCTTTCTTT. Translation: CASSLDSSNTEAFF.

The CDR3 spells CAWSSARLPSSYNEQFF. The CDR3 DNA follows: TGTGCCTGGAGTAGTGCTAGGCTTCCAAGCTCCTACAATGAGCAGTTCTTC. The V and J genes are TRBV30 and TRBJ2-1; D not resolved. Germline V lookup: CDR1 GTSNPN, CDR2 SVGIG (reference sequence). CDR3 length: 17 amino acids. Trimming shortened V by 2 bases and J by 0 bases, and 17 bases separated the two germline ends.

This chain joins TRBV7-9 and TRBJ2-3, with TRBD2 matching over 9 bases. Germline V gives CDR1 SEHNR, CDR2 FQNEAQ (reference sequence). The CDR3 extends over 17 amino acids. V lost 1 base to trimming and J lost 6 bases; unmatched junction nucleotides: 11. This chain's CDR3 is CASSLGRGTSPSDTQYF. The CDR3 DNA is TGTGCCAGCAGCTTAGGTCGGGGGACTAGCCCGTCTGATACGCAGTATTTT.

The chain links TRBV7-8 to TRBJ2-1; D call uncertain. Germline V CDR1 and CDR2: SGHVS, FQNEAQ. V lost 1 base to trimming and J lost 9 bases, with 4 bases between them. There are 11 residues in the CDR3. The CDR3 here is CASSLVLEQFF. CDR3 coding DNA: TGTGCCAGCAGCTTAGTCCTTGAGCAGTTCTTC. Full variable domain (missing parts from reference TRBV7-8 and TRBJ2-1): GAGVSQSPRYKVAKRGQDVALRCDPISGHVSLFWYQQALGQGPEFLTYFQNEAQLDKSGLPSDRFFAERPEGSVSTLKIQRTQQEDSAVYLCASSLVLEQFFGPGTRLTVL.

The CDR3 sequence: CASSRGIVYNEQFF. Written as DNA, the CDR3 is TGTGCCAGCAGTCGCGGGATCGTCTACAATGAGCAGTTCTTC. The chain carries TRBV3-1 and TRBJ2-1; TRBD2 is a possible D gene (6 bases). V lost 6 bases, J lost 3 bases, and 12 bases lay in between. Per the germline V gene, CDR1 is LGHDT and CDR2 is YNNKEL (reference sequence). CDR3 size: 14 residues.

The chain employs TRBV12-3 or TRBV12-4 and TRBJ1-1, with 7 bases lining up with TRBD1. This CDR3 has 16 amino acids. V lost 5 bases and J lost 1; bases outside the gene matches: 10. The CDR3 bases are TGTGCCAGCAGTCTACCCCGGGACAGCCCGAACACTGAAGCTTTCTTT. The encoded protein is CASSLPRDSPNTEAFF.

This clonotype was recorded a few times. V usage is TRBV5-1 and J usage is TRBJ2-7, with 11 bases identical to TRBD1. The V gene's germline CDR1 is SGHRS and CDR2 YFSETQ. The J segment lost 5 bases and the V segment lost 3 bases, leaving 7 bases of the junction unmatched. The CDR3 is 15 residues long. The DNA of the CDR3 is TGCGCCAGCAGCTGGGGACAGGGGGTCGGCGACGAGCAGTACTTC. This sequence encodes CASSWGQGVGDEQYF.

The chain recombines TRBV19 with TRBJ1-5; D not certain. The germline V gene encodes CDR1 LNHDA and CDR2 SQIVND (reference sequence). This CDR3 has 13 residues. Trimming removed 3 bases at V and 7 bases at J, with 10 bases between. The DNA of the CDR3 is TGTGCCAGTAGTATCGGCGGTTACCAGCCCCAGCATTTT. Translating gives CASSIGGYQPQHF.

The DNA for the CDR3 is TGTGCCAGCAGCCCCCTTACTAGCGGCACCGGGGAGCTGTTTTTT. Its protein is CASSPLTSGTGELFF. V usage is TRBV7-9 and J usage is TRBJ2-2; 8 nucleotides agree with TRBD2. V dropped 5 bases and J dropped 4; count of bases not matched to a gene: 6. The CDR3 is made up of 15 amino acids. Germline V lookup: CDR1 SEHNR, CDR2 FQNEAQ (reference sequence).

V gene TRBV30 combines with J gene TRBJ2-4; D uncertain. Trimming took 0 bases from V and 0 from J, leaving 6 bases between them. There are 14 residues in the CDR3. The germline V gene encodes CDR1 GTSNPN and CDR2 SVGIG (reference sequence). For the CDR3, the DNA is TGTGCCTGGAGTGTCGGGTTAGCCAAAAACATTCAGTACTTC. Encoded protein: CAWSVGLAKNIQYF.

This clonotype turned up a few times. The chain couples TRBV13 to TRBJ2-3; D remains ambiguous. Deletions cut 0 bases from V and 0 bases from J, with 7 bases between. The CDR3 extends over 15 amino acids. Germline V CDR1 and CDR2: PRHDT, FYEKMQ (reference sequence). CDR3 sequence (DNA): TGTGCCAGCAGCTTAGGGGTTCGTAGCACAGATACGCAGTATTTT. Translated, it gives CASSLGVRSTDTQYF.

This clonotype was seen a handful of times. This chain's CDR3 is CASSQEGLLGNEQFF. DNA of the CDR3: TGCGCCAGCAGCCAAGAGGGACTCCTCGGGAATGAGCAGTTCTTC. This chain uses TRBV4-3 with TRBJ2-1; D perhaps matches TRBD2 (6 bases). There are 15 residues in the CDR3. The V end was cut by 0 bases, the J end by 7 bases, with 13 bases between. Germline lookup yields CDR1 LGHNA and CDR2 YSLEER.

In this sample, this clonotype turned up a few times. The genes are TRBV18 and TRBJ1-1, with 8 bases that match TRBD1. Germline values: CDR1 KGHSH, CDR2 LQKENI. V was pared by 4 bases and J by 7 bases, with 2 bases of the junction left unmatched. The CDR3 loop spans 12 amino acids. The CDR3 here is CASSLGQGEAFF. CDR3 bases: TGTGCCAGCTCACTAGGACAGGGTGAAGCTTTCTTT.

The CDR3: CASSRPLAGESTDTQYF. CDR3 DNA: TGTGCCAGCAGCCGACCTCTAGCGGGGGAAAGCACAGATACGCAGTATTTT. The V and J genes are TRBV7-8 and TRBJ2-3, with 10 bases aligning to TRBD2. Germline assignment: CDR1 SGHVS and CDR2 FQNEAQ. The CDR3 totals 17 residues. With V trimmed by 5 bases and J by 0 bases, 8 bases remained unmatched.

The rearrangement links TRBV6-6 to TRBJ2-7; either TRBD1 or TRBD2 may supply D (5 bases each). The V end lost 7 bases, the J end lost 2 bases, and 12 bases lay between the germline ends. The CDR3 contains 13 residues. CDR1 and CDR2 from the germline V gene are MNHNY and SVGAGI (reference sequence). The CDR3 region has the DNA TGTGCCAGCACCGGGGAAGGGGCCTACGAGCAGTACTTC. It translates to CASTGEGAYEQYF.

A few counts support this clonotype. The V gene is TRBV5-1, the J gene TRBJ1-1; TRBD1 is a possible D gene (5 bases). Germline CDR1 reads SGHRS; CDR2 reads YFSETQ. Trimming took off 0 bases at V and 1 base at J, with 10 bases between the two ends. This CDR3 has 15 amino acids. CDR3 residues: CASSLERGRNTEAFF. CDR3 sequence (DNA): TGCGCCAGCAGCTTGGAACGGGGGAGGAACACTGAAGCTTTCTTT.